This T cell receptor (beta chain) was observed in a study of T-cell reconstitution after alpha-beta-depleted transplantation in children. Unique molecular identifiers featured in how the TCRbeta library was prepared. TCRdb used MiXCR to reprocess the PCR reads, holding one entry per CDR3 protein. The sample holds roughly 350,000 distinct CDR3 sequences, 10% seen once. Only a few counts were recorded for this clonotype. Germline-derived CDR1 and CDR2 are KGHDR and SFDVKD. Trimming shortened V by 7 bases and J by 0 bases, and 11 bases separated the two germline ends. CDR3 size: 15 residues. The source is a human donor who donated a stem cell graft to a child with acute lymphoblastic leukemia. The rearrangement joins TRBV24-1 to TRBJ2-2; D may be TRBD1 (5 bases). The source material was PBMCs from the stem cell graft donor, sampled from the stem cell graft. The CDR3 region has the DNA TGTGCCACCAGGGCAGGGCCCTCGAACACCGGGGAGCTGTTTTTT. Translating gives CATRAGPSNTGELFF.